Sequencing of this T cell receptor beta chain was carried out in a study of shared clonotypes between healthy human individuals. About the research overall: Researchers drew samples from two women and a few men aged 18 to 49. Findings of the study overall: Clonotypes not shared had lower generation probabilities than those common to all four donors.

With V trimmed by 5 bases and J by 7 bases, 12 bases remained unmatched. This CDR3 is built from 17 residues. Germline-derived CDR1 and CDR2 are MNHEY and SMNVEV (reference sequence). Comment on this clone: Antigen: not known.

In the authors' methods: Junction-only sequences without quality scores were provided by ImmunoSEQ, so filtering was different. Libraries were prepared by immunoSEQ multiplex PCR; TCRdb keeps only in-frame clonotypes and omits some of them. The DNA gave D and trimming, while V, J and clone size come from that table. The profile shows over a million clones, around 97% of them singletons. The sample was naive CD4+ T cells sorted from blood. Subset indicated: CD45RA+ positively selected. The chain links TRBV27 to TRBJ2-1, with 12 bases matching TRBD1. The TCR was taken from a young man in good health. The CDR3 loop is CASSPIPGQGARNEQFF. For the CDR3, the DNA is TGTGCCAGCAGTCCCATCCCGGGACAGGGGGCTCGGAATGAGCAGTTCTTC.